This entry lists 32 T cell receptor beta chains sequenced from one sample in a study of OX40 agonist ivuxolimab in advanced cancers. Sequencing was performed with immunoSEQ multiplex PCR; in TCRdb, only in-frame clones are kept and a portion is missing. Of 95,000 to 150,000 clones detected, 93% appear once; the ten largest clones hold over 0.15%. This material consisted of CD4+ or CD8+ T cells sorted from blood, taken in a trial of the OX40 agonist ivuxolimab. The receptors come from an adult with an advanced solid tumor such as melanoma, head and neck, liver or kidney cancer.

The chain recombines TRBV6-5 with TRBJ2-2; D not certain. Germline V CDR1 and CDR2: MNHEY, SVGAGI. The CDR3 has 15 amino acids. V lost 2 bases and J lost 2, with 9 bases in between. The CDR3 protein is CASSYAHPNTGELFF. In DNA, the CDR3 is TGTGCCAGCAGTTACGCCCACCCCAACACCGGGGAGCTGTTTTTT.

The V gene is TRBV5-1, the J gene TRBJ2-5; D possibly matches TRBD1 or TRBD2 (5 bases each). CDR3 length equals 17 residues. Germline CDR1 is SGHRS and CDR2 is YFSETQ. V was pared by 0 bases and J by 3 bases, with 18 bases between. In DNA form, the CDR3 reads TGCGCCAGCAGCTTGGGAATCCTCCGGGACGGAGAAGAGACCCAGTACTTC. Residues: CASSLGILRDGEETQYF.

This clone has a single count. The chain has TRBV19 and TRBJ2-5, with TRBD2 as a possible D gene (7 bases). This CDR3 comprises 15 residues. Trimming stripped 6 bases from V and 5 bases from J, with 19 bases between. Per germline, CDR1 LNHDA and CDR2 SQIVND (reference sequence). The CDR3 region has the DNA TGTGCCAGTAGCCTTTGGGGGGGCAAGAAGGAGACCCAGTACTTC. Translation gives CASSLWGGKKETQYF. Together with reference TRBV19 and TRBJ2-5, the CDR3 gives the full variable domain: DGGITQSPKYLFRKEGQNVTLSCEQNLNHDAMYWYRQDPGQGLRLIYYSQIVNDFQKGDIAEGYSVSREKKESFPLTVTSAQKNPTAFYLCASSLWGGKKETQYFGPGTRLLVL.

The J gene is TRBJ2-2, the V gene TRBV11-2, with 13 bases that match TRBD2. Looked up from germline, CDR1 is SGHAT and CDR2 is FQNNGV. CDR3 length equals 18 residues. V dropped 2 bases and J dropped 2; count of bases not matched to a gene: 5. The CDR3 loop is CASSLIPGLAGNTGELFF. The CDR3 coding sequence is TGTGCCAGCAGCTTAATACCGGGACTAGCGGGAAACACCGGGGAGCTGTTTTTT. Full variable domain (missing parts from reference TRBV11-2 and TRBJ2-2): EAGVAQSPRYKIIEKRQSVAFWCNPISGHATLYWYQQILGQGPKLLIQFQNNGVVDDSQLPKDRFSAERLKGVDSTLKIQPAKLEDSAVYLCASSLIPGLAGNTGELFFGEGSRLTVL.

The V gene is TRBV5-1, the J gene TRBJ2-3, with 9 bases fitting TRBD1. This CDR3 is built from 15 residues. The V and J ends lost 4 bases and 4 bases, in that order; junction bases with no gene match: 7. Germline lookup yields CDR1 SGHRS and CDR2 YFSETQ. The CDR3 DNA follows: TGCGCCAGCAGCCAAGGGACAGGGAGTTCAGATACGCAGTATTTT. Translating it yields CASSQGTGSSDTQYF. Supplemented by reference TRBV5-1 and TRBJ2-3, the full variable domain reads KAGVTQTPRYLIKTRGQQVTLSCSPISGHRSVSWYQQTPGQGLQFLFEYFSETQRNKGNFPGRFSGRQFSNSRSEMNVSTLELGDSALYLCASSQGTGSSDTQYFGPGTRLTVL.

The CDR3: CASSPGGQGSYGYTF. The CDR3, as DNA: TGTGCCAGCAGCCCAGGCGGACAGGGTTCCTATGGCTACACCTTC. V and J are TRBV7-9 and TRBJ1-2; TRBD1 matches 8 bases. The CDR3 sequence is 15 residues long. Germline trimming cut 5 bases from V and 4 bases from J; bases unmatched to any gene: 9. The germline V gene has CDR1 SEHNR and CDR2 FQNEAQ (reference sequence).

This clone was detected once. The V and J genes are TRBV7-8 and TRBJ2-2, with TRBD2 matching over 11 bases. The V gene end was trimmed by 5 bases and the J gene end by 7 bases; junction bases not matched to a gene: 15. The CDR3 sequence is 18 residues long. Germline V lookup: CDR1 SGHVS, CDR2 FQNEAQ. CDR3 residues: CASSLVQGSGGAGGELFF. In DNA, the CDR3 is TGTGCCAGCAGCCTCGTACAGGGTAGCGGGGGGGCTGGCGGGGAGCTGTTTTTT.

The chain couples TRBV7-6 to TRBJ2-5; TRBD1 aligns across 10 bases. Germline V gene data show CDR1 as SGHVS and CDR2 as FNYEAQ. V shed 5 bases and J 4 bases; nucleotides not matched to a gene: 4. The CDR3 extends over 14 amino acids. CDR3 residues: CASSPGTGVETQYF. The CDR3 region has the DNA TGTGCCAGCAGCCCAGGGACAGGGGTAGAGACCCAGTACTTC.

The chain uses TRBV6-5 and TRBJ1-2; TRBD1 agrees at 7 bases. The CDR3 covers 15 residues. Germline V gene data show CDR1 as MNHEY and CDR2 as SVGAGI. Germline trimming cut 2 bases from V and 3 bases from J; bases unmatched to any gene: 6. For the CDR3, the DNA is TGTGCCAGCAGTTACGGGGGGAGGGGGCACTATGGCTACACCTTC. This sequence encodes CASSYGGRGHYGYTF.

The chain uses TRBV5-5 and TRBJ2-2; D may match TRBD1 or TRBD2 (5 bases each). Germline V gives CDR1 SGHKS, CDR2 YYEKEE (reference sequence). The length of the CDR3 is 18 residues. Between the trimmed V and J ends, which lost 2 bases and 4 bases, there was a span of 21 bases. CDR3 sequence: CASSLGPTGATGTGELFF. DNA for the CDR3: TGTGCCAGCAGCTTAGGTCCCACCGGGGCCACGGGCACCGGGGAGCTGTTTTTT.

Only one count was recorded for this clone. The rearrangement uses TRBV11-2 and TRBJ2-2, with D perhaps given as TRBD1 or TRBD2 (6 bases each). Germline values: CDR1 SGHAT, CDR2 FQNNGV. V was clipped by 5 bases and J by 7 bases, with 17 bases between them. The CDR3 totals 15 residues. The CDR3 reads CASSTPPGGHGELFF. The CDR3 DNA follows: TGTGCCAGCAGCACCCCCCCCGGGGGCCACGGGGAGCTGTTTTTT.

This chain connects TRBV9 to TRBJ2-5; 10 bases map to TRBD2. This CDR3 is 13 amino acids long. Germline V lookup: CDR1 SGDLS, CDR2 YYNGEE. V lost 7 bases to trimming and J lost 7 bases; unmatched junction nucleotides: 7. Here the CDR3 DNA reads TGTGCCAGCTCCCTAGCGGGAGAGGGGACCCAGTACTTC. It encodes CASSLAGEGTQYF.

The chain uses TRBV28 and TRBJ1-5; the match to TRBD1 covers 7 bases. In germline, CDR1 is MDHEN, CDR2 SYDVKM. The CDR3 is made up of 16 amino acids. J was trimmed by 3 bases and V by 6 bases; bases with no gene match: 11. CDR3 loop: CASRPFGQANNQPQHF. CDR3 nucleotide sequence: TGTGCCAGCAGACCATTTGGACAGGCGAACAATCAGCCCCAGCATTTT.

This sequence joins TRBV28 and TRBJ1-5, with 9 bases identical to TRBD1. There are 17 residues in the CDR3. Germline trimming cut 6 bases from V and 1 base from J; bases unmatched to any gene: 10. The germline gives CDR1 MDHEN, CDR2 SYDVKM. The CDR3 protein is CASRRDRASLSNQPQHF. CDR3 in DNA: TGTGCCAGCAGGCGGGACAGGGCTTCATTGAGCAATCAGCCCCAGCATTTT.

This sequence joins TRBV28 and TRBJ1-4; D unresolved. Germline assignment: CDR1 MDHEN and CDR2 SYDVKM. V lost 2 bases, J lost 11 bases, and 15 bases lay in between. This CDR3 spans 14 amino acids. CDR3 sequence reads: CASSLRARSEKLFF. Here the CDR3 DNA reads TGTGCCAGCAGTTTACGGGCCCGTTCCGAGAAACTGTTTTTT.

The CDR3 reads CSARRGDTIYF. CDR3 DNA sequence: TGCAGTGCTAGAAGGGGAGACACCATATATTTT. The chain couples TRBV20-1 to TRBJ1-3, with D perhaps matching TRBD1 (5 bases). CDR1 and CDR2 from the germline V gene are DFQATT and SNEGSKA (reference sequence). CDR3 length: 11 residues. Trimming took 2 bases from V and 8 from J, leaving 7 bases between them.

V and J are TRBV5-1 and TRBJ2-5, with 9 positions matching TRBD2. This CDR3 has 15 residues. The germline CDR1 and CDR2 sequences are SGHRS and YFSETQ. The trim removed 7 bases at V and 2 bases at J, leaving 9 bases unmatched. The CDR3 is CASGTSIDQQETQYF. The CDR3 coding sequence is TGCGCCAGCGGGACTAGCATTGACCAACAAGAGACCCAGTACTTC.

This rearrangement joins TRBV28 to TRBJ1-2, with unresolved D. Germline CDR1 is MDHEN and CDR2 is SYDVKM. CDR3 size: 13 residues. The V end lost 6 bases, the J end lost 1 base, and 9 bases lay between the germline ends. The chain's CDR3 is CASSSTVNYGYTF. The CDR3, as DNA: TGTGCCAGCAGCTCGACCGTTAACTATGGCTACACCTTC.

This sequence joins TRBV7-6 and TRBJ2-6; D assignment may be TRBD1 or TRBD2 (5 bases each). CDR3 size: 17 residues. The V gene lost 3 bases and the J gene lost 0 bases, with 12 bases spanning the gap. Germline assignment: CDR1 SGHVS and CDR2 FNYEAQ. The chain's CDR3 is CASSFRDGSSGANVLTF. For the CDR3, the DNA is TGTGCCAGCAGCTTCCGGGACGGCAGCTCTGGGGCCAACGTCCTGACTTTC.

The chain joins TRBV4-1 to TRBJ1-1, with 9 bases fitting TRBD1. CDR1 MGHRA and CDR2 YSYEKL come from the germline V gene. This CDR3 comprises 15 residues. The V gene end was trimmed by 3 bases and the J gene end by 3 bases; junction bases not matched to a gene: 5. The CDR3 coding sequence is TGCGCCAGCAGCCAGGAAACAGGGGGCCACACTGAAGCTTTCTTT. It specifies CASSQETGGHTEAFF.

The rearrangement joins TRBV19 to TRBJ2-7; D gene ambiguous. CDR1 LNHDA and CDR2 SQIVND come from the germline V gene (reference sequence). Trimming took off 6 bases at V and 0 bases at J, with 9 bases between the two ends. This CDR3 spans 13 amino acids. The CDR3 region is CASRPGNSYEQYF. The CDR3 bases are TGTGCCAGTAGACCTGGCAACTCCTACGAGCAGTACTTC.

The chain links TRBV18 to TRBJ1-1; a weak D match, TRBD1 (6 bases). Trimming removed 4 bases at V and 3 bases at J, with 15 bases between. The V gene's germline CDR1 is KGHSH and CDR2 LQKENI. This CDR3 is 15 amino acids long. The CDR3 bases are TGTGCCAGCTCACTCGCTTGGGGGCGCGACACTGAAGCTTTCTTT. Encoded protein: CASSLAWGRDTEAFF.

The V gene is TRBV18, the J gene TRBJ2-5; no firm D call. CDR1 KGHSH and CDR2 LQKENI come from the germline V gene. Trimming stripped 0 bases from V and 2 bases from J, with 7 bases between. This CDR3 is built from 14 residues. The CDR3 is CASSPPYPQETQYF. The CDR3 DNA follows: TGTGCCAGCTCACCACCCTACCCACAAGAGACCCAGTACTTC.

DNA of the CDR3: TGTGCCAGCAGTTCAACAGGGTTACCCGGGGAGCTGTTTTTT. It is translated as CASSSTGLPGELFF. The chain joins TRBV27 to TRBJ2-2, with D possibly being TRBD1 (6 bases). The CDR3 has 14 amino acids. V was cut by 4 bases and J by 6 bases, with 12 bases left in between. Germline V CDR1 and CDR2: MNHEY, SMNVEV (reference sequence).

J is TRBJ2-3 and V is TRBV10-3, with TRBD1 as a possible D gene (5 bases). This CDR3 contains 15 residues. V lost 3 bases, J lost 2 bases, and 12 bases lay in between. Germline V gene lookup returns CDR1 ENHRY and CDR2 SYGVKD. The CDR3 DNA reads as TGTGCCATCAGTGACGCAGGGTTAGTCACAGATACGCAGTATTTT. Protein sequence: CAISDAGLVTDTQYF.

This clone was found once. This rearrangement joins TRBV28 to TRBJ1-1; D may be TRBD1 (6 bases). Trimming cost V 3 bases and J 5 bases, with 10 bases left between them. Germline V lookup: CDR1 MDHEN, CDR2 SYDVKM. The CDR3 totals 13 residues. CDR3 DNA: TGTGCCAGCAGTTTGTTTACAGGGACTGAAGCTTTCTTT. Amino acid sequence: CASSLFTGTEAFF.

This clone was seen only once. The rearrangement joins TRBV28 to TRBJ1-2; maybe TRBD1 (6 bases). Looked up from germline, CDR1 is MDHEN and CDR2 is SYDVKM. Deletions cut 6 bases from V and 5 bases from J, with 19 bases between. This CDR3 comprises 15 residues. The CDR3 sequence is CASRPERGLGYGYTF. In nucleotides, the CDR3 is TGTGCCAGCAGACCCGAGCGGGGGCTGGGATATGGCTACACCTTC.

This sequence joins TRBV10-3 and TRBJ2-2; D may be TRBD2 (6 bases). The CDR3 covers 13 residues. CDR1 and CDR2 from the germline V gene are ENHRY and SYGVKD. The V end was cut by 10 bases, the J end by 6 bases, with 15 bases between. Here the CDR3 DNA reads TGTGCCACCGCGGAGGGCCAGGCCGGGGAGCTGTTTTTT. Translated: CATAEGQAGELFF.

The chain joins TRBV6-5 to TRBJ1-2, with a tentative D call TRBD1 (6 bases). This CDR3 has 13 residues. CDR1 and CDR2 (germline): MNHEY, SVGAGI. Trimming took off 6 bases at V and 11 bases at J, with 19 bases between the two ends. The CDR3 nucleotides read TGTGCCAGCAGCGGCACAAGCAGGGGCAAGTACACCTTC. Translating it yields CASSGTSRGKYTF.

J is TRBJ1-2 and V is TRBV2; D is ambiguous. V lost 4 bases and J 6 bases, leaving 12 bases between the germline ends. CDR3 length: 13 amino acids. Germline CDR1 SNHLY, CDR2 FYNNEI. CDR3 DNA: TGTGCCAGCAGTGTAGGGCAGGCGAATGGCTACACCTTC. Translated, it gives CASSVGQANGYTF.

This sequence joins TRBV5-1 and TRBJ1-1, with a possible D match to TRBD1 (6 bases). Trimming cost V 0 bases and J 0 bases, with 18 bases left between them. The germline V gene encodes CDR1 SGHRS and CDR2 YFSETQ. This CDR3 is built from 18 residues. CDR3 in amino acids: CASSLVGTRDTMNTEAFF. The CDR3 region has the DNA TGCGCCAGCAGCTTGGTTGGGACAAGAGATACTATGAACACTGAAGCTTTCTTT.

The chain uses TRBV2 and TRBJ1-1, with D possibly TRBD1 on 6 matching bases. Germline loops: CDR1 SNHLY, CDR2 FYNNEI. This CDR3 has 14 residues. V lost 8 bases and J 2 bases, leaving 15 bases between the germline ends. The CDR3 coding sequence is TGTGCCAGCCGAGAGACCGGGACAAACACTGAAGCTTTCTTT. It translates to CASRETGTNTEAFF.